This is a list of T cell receptor beta chains from one sample in a study of T cells in Graves' hyperthyroidism and ophthalmopathy. MiXCR, applied by TCRdb to the multiplex PCR reads, yields one record per CDR3 protein. Among hundreds of thousands of distinct CDR3 sequences listed, around 13% were seen once. Sequencing was done on a sample of blood. Source of these receptors: a woman between 45 and 60 years old with Graves' ophthalmopathy. CDR3s include the opening cysteine and the closing phenylalanine or tryptophan.

>TRBJ2-1|TRBV28
CASSSLLPGLAHNEQFF
>TRBJ2-1|TRBV7-9
CASSLPRLAGGSNEQFF
>TRBJ2-2|TRBV30
CAWRAAGELFF
>TRBJ2-1|TRBV10-3
CATSSGSVEQFF
>TRBJ2-2|TRBV3-1
CASSQPLAGALTGELFF
>TRBJ2-4|TRBV7-9
CASSLGELAKNIQYF
>TRBJ1-5|TRBV9
CASSPRGQGGQPQHF
>TRBJ2-3|TRBV5-4
CASSLGLTLDTQYF
>TRBJ2-5|TRBV5-1
CASSRLPRDRGLETQYF
>TRBJ2-1|TRBV7-2
CASSRTSRSYNEQFF
>TRBJ1-5|TRBV12-3/TRBV12-4
CASSTTGYNQPQHF
>TRBJ2-2|TRBV15
CATSSREAGTGELFF
>TRBJ2-5|TRBV5-1
CASSLREGAQETQYF
>TRBJ2-7|TRBV20-1
CSARDPALGHEQYF
>TRBJ2-1|TRBV20-1
CSARAPGTGFYNEQFF
>TRBJ2-5|TRBV2
CASSERDLGYF
>TRBJ2-2|TRBV5-1
CASSLVQPNTGELFF
>TRBJ2-7|TRBV7-9
CATSKRIPYEQYF
>TRBJ1-1|TRBV19
CASSTALQGYTEAFF
>TRBJ1-2|TRBV30
CAWRTSGPEGYTF
>TRBJ1-1|TRBV7-9
CASSLGRRGMNTEAFF
>TRBJ2-2|TRBV6-5
CASSYSRRTRKNTGELFF
>TRBJ2-3|TRBV9
CASSVKALAGGTDTQYF
>TRBJ2-7|TRBV7-3
CASSQTGAHEQYF
>TRBJ2-1|TRBV12-3/TRBV12-4
CASRPASSYNEQFF
>TRBJ2-1|TRBV10-3
CAIRALPFYSEQFF
>TRBJ2-7|TRBV30
CAWSPDRGGEQYF
>TRBJ1-2|TRBV20-1
CSARPGSLTNYGYTF
>TRBJ2-1|TRBV7-9
CASRVLAGVDEQFF
>TRBJ2-1|TRBV5-1
CATPGPLYNEQFF
>TRBJ2-2|TRBV30
CAWSGGPVPTGELFF
>TRBJ2-7|TRBV2
CASIRSGSSYEQYF
>TRBJ2-1|TRBV6-1
CASKDPVNEQFF
>TRBJ2-5|TRBV7-2
CASSPRPGHLQETQYF
>TRBJ1-1|TRBV28
CASSSGQGGTEAFF
>TRBJ2-1|TRBV20-1
CSALRTSGRKEQFF
>TRBJ1-1|TRBV6-2/TRBV6-3
CASSRGPRGGGTEAFF
>TRBJ1-1|TRBV6-1
CASSRRAGATNTEAFF
>TRBJ1-3|TRBV7-2
CASSRGTGGYTIYF
>TRBJ2-7|TRBV5-5
CASSHGLAGAYEQYF
>TRBJ2-5|TRBV20-1
CSARGLPTSGRAGQETQYF
>TRBJ2-1|TRBV28
CASTGLAGGDNEQFF
>TRBJ2-2|TRBV4-2
CASSPRGTSGSLTGELFF
>TRBJ2-3|TRBV2
CARGVRADTQYF
>TRBJ2-1|TRBV19
CASKRAGGYNEQFF